This T cell receptor beta chain came from a study of T cell responses to AZD1222 COVID-19 vaccine. Concerning this clone: No antigen is known for it.

Some second doses came at about 4 weeks and others at about 12 weeks; these were pooled. V shed 0 bases and J shed 4 bases, with 12 bases lying between them. This CDR3 region has 15 residues. Germline V CDR1 and CDR2: SGHDN, FVKESK. TCRdb's copy holds only in-frame clones and misses some; the assay was immunoSEQ multiplex PCR. The sample holds 150,000 or so clones, over 80% seen once. Findings of the study overall: Only a handful of AZD1222 recipients, more than five in all, had baseline seropositivity. No day 14 peak samples; only post-peak repertoires were characterized. Two AZD1222 administrations were followed by greater Spike-specific TCR breadth and depth.

This sequence joins TRBV14 and TRBJ1-2; TRBD1 is a possible D gene (5 bases). The source is an adult who received the AZD1222 COVID-19 vaccine. The starting material was peripheral blood, obtained 28 days after the second AZD1222 dose. The CDR3 nucleotides are TGTGCCAGCAGCCAAGATTTTGACAGCTCCTATGGCTACACCTTC. Translating it yields CASSQDFDSSYGYTF.